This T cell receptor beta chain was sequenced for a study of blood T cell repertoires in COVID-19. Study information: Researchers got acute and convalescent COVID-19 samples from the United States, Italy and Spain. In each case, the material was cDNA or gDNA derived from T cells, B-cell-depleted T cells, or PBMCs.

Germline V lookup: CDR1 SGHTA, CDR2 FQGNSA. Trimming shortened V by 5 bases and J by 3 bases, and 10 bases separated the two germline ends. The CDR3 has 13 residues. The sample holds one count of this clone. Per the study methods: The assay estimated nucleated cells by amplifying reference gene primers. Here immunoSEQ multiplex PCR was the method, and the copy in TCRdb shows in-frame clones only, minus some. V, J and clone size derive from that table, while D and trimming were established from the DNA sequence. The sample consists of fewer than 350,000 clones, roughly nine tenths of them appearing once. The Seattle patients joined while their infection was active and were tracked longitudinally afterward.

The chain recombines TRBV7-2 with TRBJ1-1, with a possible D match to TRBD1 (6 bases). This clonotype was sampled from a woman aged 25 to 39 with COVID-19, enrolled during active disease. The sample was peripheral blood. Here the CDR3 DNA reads TGTGCCAGCAGCGTACAGGGCTACACTGAAGCTTTCTTT. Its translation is CASSVQGYTEAFF.